The 26 T cell receptor beta chains below all came from one sample that was sequenced in a study of cytomegalovirus exposure and HLA in healthy donors. The data were produced by immunoSEQ multiplex PCR, yet TCRdb's version contains in-frame clones alone and is incomplete. This sample carries 150,000 to 200,000 clones, roughly 83% of them seen once, and the ten largest clones take more than 1.1%. Material for sequencing was PBMCs. The receptors shown here come from a woman younger than 30 in good health and CMV-seronegative.

This chain joins TRBV7-7 and TRBJ2-1; 7 bases are shared with TRBD2. Germline trimming cut 1 base from V and 7 bases from J; bases unmatched to any gene: 1. The CDR3 consists of 13 residues. Per the germline V gene, CDR1 is SSHAT and CDR2 is FNYEAQ (reference sequence). This CDR3 is CASSLGTRNEQFF. Written as DNA, the CDR3 is TGTGCCAGCAGCTTAGGGACTAGAAATGAGCAGTTCTTC.

V gene TRBV19 combines with J gene TRBJ1-5; 7 nucleotides match TRBD1. The germline gives CDR1 LNHDA, CDR2 SQIVND (reference sequence). The CDR3 runs to 15 residues. V gave up 6 bases and J gave up 6 bases; unmatched junction bases: 11. The CDR3 loop reads CASRGQVIRSQPQHF. The CDR3 region has the DNA TGTGCCAGTAGAGGACAGGTGATTAGGAGTCAGCCCCAGCATTTT.

The V call is TRBV5-1, the J call TRBJ1-1; 7 bases match TRBD1. Germline CDR1 SGHRS, CDR2 YFSETQ. V dropped 4 bases and J dropped 1; count of bases not matched to a gene: 4. The CDR3 has 14 residues. DNA for the CDR3: TGCGCCAGCAGCGTCAGACAGGGGAACACTGAAGCTTTCTTT. It encodes CASSVRQGNTEAFF. Filled out from reference TRBV5-1 and TRBJ1-1, the complete variable domain reads KAGVTQTPRYLIKTRGQQVTLSCSPISGHRSVSWYQQTPGQGLQFLFEYFSETQRNKGNFPGRFSGRQFSNSRSEMNVSTLELGDSALYLCASSVRQGNTEAFFGQGTRLTVV.

This clone was seen only a few times. The chain uses TRBV5-1 and TRBJ2-3, with D possibly matching TRBD2 (6 bases). CDR1 is SGHRS, CDR2 YFSETQ, per germline. The CDR3 has 13 amino acids. The V gene lost 4 bases and the J gene lost 5 bases, with 11 bases spanning the gap. The CDR3, as DNA: TGCGCCAGCAGCCGCGACGGGAGAGATACGCAGTATTTT. Protein: CASSRDGRDTQYF.

CDR3 region: CASSLDRGGNYGYTF. CDR3 nucleotides: TGCGCCAGCAGCTTGGACAGGGGGGGTAACTATGGCTACACCTTC. V is TRBV5-1 and J is TRBJ1-2, with 8 bases fitting TRBD1. The CDR3 has 15 amino acids. V dropped 0 bases and J dropped 1; count of bases not matched to a gene: 2. From germline, CDR1 is SGHRS and CDR2 YFSETQ.

The chain couples TRBV5-1 to TRBJ2-7; 7 bases are a match to TRBD1. Trimming removed 2 bases from V and 0 bases from J; junction bases left unmatched: 5. The CDR3 sequence is 15 residues long. From germline, CDR1 is SGHRS and CDR2 YFSETQ. The CDR3 DNA follows: TGCGCCAGCAGCTTTCCAGGGGGTACCTCCTACGAGCAGTACTTC. Translated, it gives CASSFPGGTSYEQYF.

This clone came up once. The chain couples TRBV7-2 to TRBJ1-2; D is perhaps TRBD1 (6 bases). The V gene's germline CDR1 is SGHTA and CDR2 FQGNSA. The CDR3 runs to 16 residues. Trimming removed 5 bases at V and 0 bases at J, with 16 bases between. CDR3: CASSPGGAGSNYGYTF. CDR3 nucleotides: TGTGCCAGCAGCCCGGGGGGGGCAGGGTCTAACTATGGCTACACCTTC.

This chain links TRBV6-5 with TRBJ2-7; D gene unclear. V was shortened by 4 bases and J by 6 bases, with 7 bases between the two germline ends. CDR3 length: 11 residues. Germline V CDR1 and CDR2: MNHEY, SVGAGI. CDR3 DNA sequence: TGTGCCAGCAGTTCCTCCGTCGAGCAGTACTTC. Translating gives CASSSSVEQYF.

This chain connects TRBV20-1 to TRBJ2-5, with unresolved D. The CDR3 is made up of 10 amino acids. CDR1 DFQATT and CDR2 SNEGSKA come from the germline V gene (reference sequence). V was cut by 5 bases and J by 2 bases, with 3 bases left in between. CDR3 loop: CSALQETQYF. The CDR3 bases are TGCAGTGCTCTTCAAGAGACCCAGTACTTC.

The gene calls are TRBV15 and TRBJ2-7; 12 bases map to TRBD2. CDR3 length equals 19 residues. The V gene's germline CDR1 is LNHNV and CDR2 YYDKDF (reference sequence). V dropped 6 bases and J dropped 2; count of bases not matched to a gene: 17. The CDR3 nucleotides are TGTGCCACCAGAGACCCTAGCGGGAGGGGTTTAACTAATCCCTACGAGCAGTACTTC. Amino acids: CATRDPSGRGLTNPYEQYF.

This clone appeared once. The J gene is TRBJ2-3, the V gene TRBV7-2; 7 nucleotides match TRBD1. Germline CDR1 and CDR2: SGHTA and FQGNSA. J was trimmed by 1 base and V by 2 bases; bases with no gene match: 3. The CDR3 has 15 residues. In nucleotides, the CDR3 is TGTGCCAGCAGCTTAAGGGGGCGGGGCACAGATACGCAGTATTTT. Translating it yields CASSLRGRGTDTQYF.

The chain combines TRBV5-1 with TRBJ1-1, with 11 bases matching TRBD1. CDR1 and CDR2 from the germline V gene are SGHRS and YFSETQ. The V segment lost 0 bases and the J segment 6 bases; nucleotides outside the gene matches: 4. The CDR3 is 15 residues long. The CDR3 DNA reads TGCGCCAGCAGCTTGGGGACAGGGGGCGTCGCTGAAGCTTTCTTT. Translation: CASSLGTGGVAEAFF.

The CDR3 DNA reads TGTGCCTGGGGCGGGCGACAAGAGACCCAGTACTTC. It encodes CAWGGRQETQYF. The V and J genes are TRBV30 and TRBJ2-5, with D possibly matching TRBD2 (5 bases). This CDR3 has 12 residues. Germline CDR1 is GTSNPN and CDR2 is SVGIG (reference sequence). The V end was cut by 5 bases, the J end by 2 bases, with 9 bases between.

The rearrangement joins TRBV7-2 to TRBJ1-2; TRBD1 agrees at 7 bases. Germline V gene data show CDR1 as SGHTA and CDR2 as FQGNSA. Trimming removed 6 bases from V and 7 bases from J; junction bases left unmatched: 11. The CDR3 has 14 amino acids. DNA of the CDR3: TGTGCCAGCAGACTCCAAACAGGGGCGGGTGGCTACACCTTC. Its protein is CASRLQTGAGGYTF. The variable domain in full, with the rest retrieved from reference TRBV7-2 and TRBJ1-2, is GAGVSQSPSNKVTEKGKDVELRCDPISGHTALYWYRQSLGQGLEFLIYFQGNSAPDKSGLPSDRFSAERTGGSVSTLTIQRTQQEDSAVYLCASRLQTGAGGYTFGSGTRLTVV.

This clone was picked up a small number of times. The chain has TRBV19 and TRBJ1-2; tentatively, D is TRBD1 (6 bases). Germline lookup yields CDR1 LNHDA and CDR2 SQIVND (reference sequence). The CDR3 totals 16 residues. V lost 8 bases to trimming and J lost 4 bases, with 23 bases between them. CDR3 loop: CASGVFGAGASYGYTF. DNA of the CDR3: TGTGCCAGTGGGGTCTTTGGGGCAGGGGCGTCCTATGGCTACACCTTC. Complete variable domain (other parts from reference TRBV19 and TRBJ1-2): DGGITQSPKYLFRKEGQNVTLSCEQNLNHDAMYWYRQDPGQGLRLIYYSQIVNDFQKGDIAEGYSVSREKKESFPLTVTSAQKNPTAFYLCASGVFGAGASYGYTFGSGTRLTVV.

This clone appeared once. The genes are TRBV18 and TRBJ1-1, with D possibly TRBD1 on 6 matching bases. The CDR3 covers 15 residues. The germline gives CDR1 KGHSH, CDR2 LQKENI. Trimming removed 6 bases from V and 1 base from J, with 15 bases in between. CDR3 amino acids: CASSQQGPTNTEAFF. The CDR3 DNA sequence: TGTGCCAGCTCTCAACAGGGTCCCACGAACACTGAAGCTTTCTTT.

The chain joins TRBV11-2 to TRBJ2-1; 9 nucleotides line up with TRBD1. Germline V gene lookup returns CDR1 SGHAT and CDR2 FQNNGV. Unmatched junction bases numbered 13, after V lost 6 bases and J lost 7 bases. The CDR3 is 16 amino acids. CDR3 loop: CASRQTYRGPYNEQFF. CDR3 nucleotides: TGTGCCAGCAGACAAACATACAGGGGGCCTTATAATGAGCAGTTCTTC.

The chain recombines TRBV9 with TRBJ2-1, with TRBD2 identical over 8 bases. Germline assignment: CDR1 SGDLS and CDR2 YYNGEE. The CDR3 extends over 16 amino acids. The trim removed 0 bases at V and 8 bases at J, leaving 10 bases unmatched. CDR3 nucleotides: TGTGCCAGCAGCGTAGTCGGGAGGGGAGGGGTCGATGAGCAGTTCTTC. This encodes CASSVVGRGGVDEQFF.

The chain combines TRBV5-1 with TRBJ1-1; 9 bases match TRBD1. CDR3 length: 16 residues. CDR1 and CDR2 (germline): SGHRS, YFSETQ. J lost 6 bases, V lost 4 bases, and 13 bases had no gene match. CDR3 coding DNA: TGCGCCAGCAGCCCGGGACAGGGTTTAAGTCGGGCTGAAGCTTTCTTT. It specifies CASSPGQGLSRAEAFF.

The chain has TRBV18 and TRBJ1-2; D unclear. The CDR3 consists of 13 residues. Germline-derived CDR1 and CDR2 are KGHSH and LQKENI. V lost 0 bases and J 7 bases, leaving 9 bases between the germline ends. The CDR3, as DNA: TGTGCCAGCTCACCACCAGCACAGCTTGGCTACACCTTC. Translation gives CASSPPAQLGYTF.

This clone was picked up a small number of times. The chain recombines TRBV29-1 with TRBJ2-7; TRBD2 aligns across 13 bases. The J segment lost 2 bases and the V segment lost 4 bases, leaving 2 bases of the junction unmatched. Germline V lookup: CDR1 SQVTM, CDR2 ANQGSEA. The CDR3 is 14 amino acids. The chain's CDR3 is CSVAGTSGTYEQYF. CDR3 coding DNA: TGCAGCGTTGCCGGGACTAGCGGGACCTACGAGCAGTACTTC.

This rearrangement joins TRBV7-8 to TRBJ2-2, with TRBD2 matching over 11 bases. The CDR3 sequence is 16 residues long. V shed 5 bases, J shed 6 bases, and the junction held 8 bases outside the gene matches. The germline CDR1 and CDR2 sequences are SGHVS and FQNEAQ. CDR3 nucleotides: TGTGCCAGCAGCCAATTAGCGGGAGGGCAGGCCGGGGAGCTGTTTTTT. This translates into CASSQLAGGQAGELFF.

The chain carries TRBV15 and TRBJ1-3; D is unclear. This CDR3 has 17 residues. V gave up 1 base and J gave up 5 bases, with 18 bases separating them. From germline, CDR1 is LNHNV and CDR2 YYDKDF (reference sequence). The DNA for the CDR3 is TGTGCCACCAGCAGAGCTATCCGCGCGGGTCATAGAAACACCATATATTTT. This gives the protein CATSRAIRAGHRNTIYF.

The rearrangement joins TRBV9 to TRBJ1-1; D unclear. V lost 0 bases to trimming and J lost 5 bases, with 8 bases between them. Germline V gene data show CDR1 as SGDLS and CDR2 as YYNGEE. The CDR3 consists of 13 residues. The CDR3 DNA is TGTGCCAGCAGCGTAGGAGACGGGACTGAAGCTTTCTTT. Residues: CASSVGDGTEAFF.

The rearrangement uses TRBV15 and TRBJ2-7; D gene unclear. The CDR3 totals 15 residues. With 0 bases removed from V and 1 base from J, the gap between germline ends came to 10 bases. Germline loops: CDR1 LNHNV, CDR2 YYDKDF (reference sequence). CDR3 loop: CATSRDQLGSYEQYF. CDR3 sequence (DNA): TGTGCCACCAGCAGAGATCAGCTAGGTTCCTACGAGCAGTACTTC.

CDR3 residues: CASSLPEPNYGYTF. CDR3 DNA: TGTGCCAGCAGCTTGCCAGAACCTAACTATGGCTACACCTTC. This chain joins TRBV5-4 and TRBJ1-2; no reliable D call. Trimming took off 1 base at V and 0 bases at J, with 7 bases between the two ends. The CDR3 sequence is 14 residues long. CDR1 and CDR2 (germline): SGHNT, YYREEE (reference sequence).